A single sample gave rise to the 27 T cell receptor beta chains below, sequenced in a study of monozygotic twins with cystic fibrosis. Assay used: immunoSEQ multiplex PCR; TCRdb lists only in-frame clones, some missing. In the table there are approximately 25,000 clones, around 90% of which are singletons. Sequenced sample: blood. Receptors were obtained from a girl under 10 years old with cystic fibrosis.

This chain joins TRBV11-2 and TRBJ1-1, with TRBD1 as a possible D gene (6 bases). The CDR3 is 15 amino acids. V dropped 6 bases and J dropped 10 bases, with 24 bases sitting between them. The germline CDR1 and CDR2 sequences are SGHAT and FQNNGV. CDR3 nucleotide sequence: TGTGCCAGCAGTCACCTAAGACAGGTCGTCGGGCTAGCTTTCTTT. Translating gives CASSHLRQVVGLAFF.

V and J are TRBV19 and TRBJ1-2, with D perhaps TRBD1 (6 bases). The V and J ends lost 6 bases and 3 bases respectively, with 8 bases between them. The V gene's germline CDR1 is LNHDA and CDR2 SQIVND (reference sequence). This CDR3 contains 12 residues. The CDR3 reads CASRYRDYGYTF. The CDR3 region has the DNA TGTGCCAGTAGGTACAGGGACTATGGCTACACCTTC.

The V gene is TRBV5-6, the J gene TRBJ1-2; D unresolved. Trimming stripped 0 bases from V and 3 bases from J, with 9 bases between. CDR3 length equals 14 residues. Germline V gene data show CDR1 as SGHDT and CDR2 as YYEEEE. DNA for the CDR3: TGTGCCAGCAGCTTGGAGCCGGGTGACTATGGCTACACCTTC. This codes for CASSLEPGDYGYTF. The whole variable domain, filled in from reference TRBV5-6 and TRBJ1-2, reads DAGVTQSPTHLIKTRGQQVTLRCSPKSGHDTVSWYQQALGQGPQFIFQYYEEEERQRGNFPDRFSGHQFPNYSSELNVNALLLGDSALYLCASSLEPGDYGYTFGSGTRLTVV.

This chain joins TRBV5-1 and TRBJ1-2; D might be TRBD1 (5 bases). The CDR3 sequence is 13 residues long. Between the trimmed V and J ends, which lost 4 bases and 8 bases, there was a span of 15 bases. CDR1 is SGHRS and CDR2 is YFSETQ in the germline V gene. CDR3: CASSLDPGRGYTF. The CDR3 DNA reads TGCGCCAGCAGCCTCGACCCGGGACGAGGCTACACCTTC.

The CDR3 nucleotides read TGTGCCAGCAGCTTAGGCAGGGCTGAAGCAAGGGCTTTCTTT. Translation: CASSLGRAEARAFF. The chain employs TRBV11-3 and TRBJ1-1; the D gene is possibly TRBD1 (5 bases). Germline V lookup: CDR1 SGHNT, CDR2 YENEEA. The CDR3 sequence is 14 residues long. V dropped 1 base and J dropped 11 bases, with 17 bases sitting between them.

V usage is TRBV29-1 and J usage is TRBJ1-2; 8 bases are a match to TRBD1. CDR1 and CDR2 from the germline V gene are SQVTM and ANQGSEA. V lost 4 bases, J lost 7 bases, and 5 bases stayed unmatched. The CDR3 is made up of 12 amino acids. The chain's CDR3 is CSVAGQGGGYTF. The CDR3 nucleotides are TGCAGCGTTGCAGGACAGGGTGGTGGCTACACCTTC.

This clone was counted once. The chain is built from TRBV16 and TRBJ1-6; D not resolved. The V end was cut by 4 bases, the J end by 7 bases, with 14 bases between. This CDR3 has 15 residues. Per the germline V gene, CDR1 is KGHSY and CDR2 is FQNENV. CDR3 region: CASSPIEAGNSPLHF. The CDR3, as DNA: TGTGCCAGCAGCCCAATAGAGGCAGGAAATTCACCCCTCCACTTT.

The gene calls are TRBV5-6 and TRBJ1-2, with a tentative D call TRBD1 (5 bases). The CDR3 runs 14 residues. The ends were cut back, 5 bases at V and 4 bases at J, with 15 bases in the middle. From germline, CDR1 is SGHDT and CDR2 YYEEEE. CDR3 in DNA: TGTGCCAGCAGTTACGCCGGGGGTTCCTATGGCTACACCTTC. As protein: CASSYAGGSYGYTF. The whole variable domain, remainder taken from reference TRBV5-6 and TRBJ1-2, is DAGVTQSPTHLIKTRGQQVTLRCSPKSGHDTVSWYQQALGQGPQFIFQYYEEEERQRGNFPDRFSGHQFPNYSSELNVNALLLGDSALYLCASSYAGGSYGYTFGSGTRLTVV.

CDR3 in DNA: TGTGCCAGCAGCCAACTCGGACGGATGAACACTGAAGCTTTCTTT. Its protein is CASSQLGRMNTEAFF. The rearrangement uses TRBV14 and TRBJ1-1; D gene uncertain. Trimming removed 2 bases from V and 0 bases from J, with 10 bases in between. In germline, CDR1 is SGHDN, CDR2 FVKESK. The CDR3 sequence is 15 residues long.

This chain links TRBV6-5 with TRBJ2-7, with 7 bases aligning to TRBD1. V was pared by 2 bases and J by 3 bases, with 4 bases of the junction left unmatched. The CDR3 extends over 14 amino acids. In germline, CDR1 is MNHEY, CDR2 SVGAGI. Written as DNA, the CDR3 is TGTGCCAGCAGTTACGTGGGACAGAGCTACGAGCAGTACTTC. Translation gives CASSYVGQSYEQYF.

V usage is TRBV7-9 and J usage is TRBJ1-1; 10 bases agree with TRBD1. This CDR3 spans 12 amino acids. Germline assignment: CDR1 SEHNR and CDR2 FQNEAQ (reference sequence). V was pared by 3 bases and J by 10 bases, with 2 bases of the junction left unmatched. The CDR3 loop reads CASSFGDRGAFF. CDR3 sequence (DNA): TGTGCCAGCAGCTTTGGGGACAGGGGAGCTTTCTTT.

The chain recombines TRBV5-1 with TRBJ2-7, with TRBD2 identical over 9 bases. The J segment lost 0 bases and the V segment lost 3 bases, leaving 7 bases of the junction unmatched. CDR1 SGHRS and CDR2 YFSETQ come from the germline V gene. CDR3 length equals 16 residues. The CDR3 region has the DNA TGCGCCAGCAGCTCCCTAGCGGGGACGAGCTCCTACGAGCAGTACTTC. Translation: CASSSLAGTSSYEQYF.

The chain couples TRBV9 to TRBJ2-5; 7 bases fit TRBD2. CDR1 and CDR2 (germline): SGDLS, YYNGEE. The CDR3 has 16 residues. The V gene end was trimmed by 4 bases and the J gene end by 5 bases; junction bases not matched to a gene: 14. CDR3 protein: CASSLGLVEGFETQYF. CDR3 nucleotides: TGTGCCAGCAGCTTAGGACTAGTTGAAGGTTTCGAGACCCAGTACTTC.

The CDR3 reads CASSPDPGSQYEQYF. In nucleotides, the CDR3 is TGTGCCAGCAGCCCAGATCCGGGTTCCCAGTACGAGCAGTACTTC. The V call is TRBV7-2, the J call TRBJ2-7; D unclear. V was pared by 5 bases and J by 4 bases, with 18 bases between. Germline V gene sequence: CDR1 SGHTA, CDR2 FQGNSA. This CDR3 is 15 amino acids long.

The chain combines TRBV19 with TRBJ1-6; the D gene is possibly TRBD1 (6 bases). Trimming pared 2 bases from V and 10 bases from J, leaving 15 bases between. There are 15 residues in the CDR3. Germline V lookup: CDR1 LNHDA, CDR2 SQIVND (reference sequence). The CDR3 loop is CASSILEQGASPLHF. CDR3 sequence (DNA): TGTGCCAGTAGTATATTAGAACAGGGCGCATCACCCCTCCACTTT.

The CDR3, as DNA: TGCAGTGCAAACTTACAGGGGTTTCCGTACTTC. The encoded protein is CSANLQGFPYF. The genes are TRBV20-1 and TRBJ2-7, with 7 nucleotides matching TRBD1. Germline CDR1 is DFQATT and CDR2 is SNEGSKA (reference sequence). This CDR3 is 11 amino acids long. V lost 6 bases to trimming and J lost 12 bases; unmatched junction nucleotides: 11.

This chain joins TRBV4-3 and TRBJ1-1, with D unresolved. V lost 2 bases and J 2 bases, leaving 9 bases between the germline ends. This CDR3 region has 14 residues. The germline CDR1 and CDR2 sequences are LGHNA and YSLEER. The CDR3 region has the DNA TGCGCCAGCAGCCAATCGTTTCTCAACACTGAAGCTTTCTTT. Translating it yields CASSQSFLNTEAFF.

The genes are TRBV5-4 and TRBJ2-2; a weak D match, TRBD1 (5 bases). Germline CDR1 is SGHNT and CDR2 is YYREEE (reference sequence). This CDR3 is built from 13 residues. The germline V and J ends were trimmed by 2 bases and 3 bases, with 5 bases remaining between them. The CDR3 here is CASSFRDTGELFF. In nucleotides, the CDR3 is TGTGCCAGCAGCTTCAGGGACACCGGGGAGCTGTTTTTT.

This clone was seen only once. V gene TRBV21-1 combines with J gene TRBJ1-6; the table's D gene call, TRBD1, was not cross checked with the DNA. TRBV21-1 is a pseudogene segment. This CDR3 is 18 amino acids long. CDR3 in DNA: TGTGCCAGCAGCAATACCAGGCTCAGGCACTCCTATAATTCACCCCTCCACTTT. Its protein is CASSNTRLRHSYNSPLHF.

J is TRBJ1-5 and V is TRBV18; maybe TRBD1 (6 bases). Germline V lookup: CDR1 KGHSH, CDR2 LQKENI. The CDR3 spans 16 residues. The V gene lost 2 bases and the J gene lost 2 bases, with 13 bases spanning the gap. The CDR3 sequence is CASSPTTGMGNQPQHF. As DNA, the CDR3 is TGTGCCAGCTCACCAACCACAGGGATGGGCAATCAGCCCCAGCATTTT. Supplemented by reference TRBV18 and TRBJ1-5, the full variable domain reads NAGVMQNPRHLVRRRGQEARLRCSPMKGHSHVYWYRQLPEEGLKFMVYLQKENIIDESGMPKERFSAEFPKEGPSILRIQQVVRGDSAAYFCASSPTTGMGNQPQHFGDGTRLSIL.

This chain links TRBV6-1 with TRBJ1-1; D is uncertain. The CDR3 spans 13 residues. V was shortened by 0 bases and J by 5 bases, with 7 bases between the two germline ends. From germline, CDR1 is MNHNS and CDR2 SASEGT. The chain's CDR3 is CASSEAHGTEAFF. The CDR3 DNA reads TGTGCCAGCAGTGAAGCGCACGGAACTGAAGCTTTCTTT.

The sample holds one count of this clone. The J gene is TRBJ1-1, the V gene TRBV2, with no clear D. V lost 6 bases, J lost 4 bases, and 21 bases lay in between. The CDR3 length is 16 residues. CDR1 is SNHLY, CDR2 FYNNEI, per germline. The CDR3 DNA reads as TGTGCCAGCAGGACGGGAGGGTTGCAGGTGGTCACTGAAGCTTTCTTT. Translation: CASRTGGLQVVTEAFF.

The rearrangement links TRBV5-4 to TRBJ1-1, with 9 bases lining up with TRBD1. CDR1 and CDR2 from the germline V gene are SGHNT and YYREEE (reference sequence). This CDR3 comprises 13 residues. The trim removed 3 bases at V and 6 bases at J, leaving 3 bases unmatched. The CDR3 reads CASSWGQGAEAFF. For the CDR3, the DNA is TGTGCCAGCAGCTGGGGACAGGGTGCTGAAGCTTTCTTT. The whole variable domain, remainder taken from reference TRBV5-4 and TRBJ1-1, is ETGVTQSPTHLIKTRGQQVTLRCSSQSGHNTVSWYQQALGQGPQFIFQYYREEENGRGNFPPRFSGLQFPNYSSELNVNALELDDSALYLCASSWGQGAEAFFGQGTRLTVV.

The gene calls are TRBV7-2 and TRBJ1-2; no firm D call. The CDR3 runs 15 residues. Germline-derived CDR1 and CDR2 are SGHTA and FQGNSA. The ends were cut back, 5 bases at V and 2 bases at J, with 15 bases in the middle. CDR3 nucleotide sequence: TGTGCCAGCAGCCCGACCCCCTCACTGAACTATGGCTACACCTTC. Its protein product is CASSPTPSLNYGYTF.

The V call is TRBV7-2, the J call TRBJ1-2, with 8 bases matching TRBD1. CDR3 length: 17 amino acids. The germline gives CDR1 SGHTA, CDR2 FQGNSA. V lost 1 base and J lost 0; bases outside the gene matches: 7. Here the CDR3 DNA reads TGTGCCAGCAGCTTAGTAATGACAGGGGAATCTAACTATGGCTACACCTTC. Encoded protein: CASSLVMTGESNYGYTF.

Remarks on this clone: An end of the junction differs from the germline gene, which may be a read error. CDR3 nucleotides: TGTGCCAGCAATTACGGGACACATACAACTAATGAAAAACTGTTTTTT. This gives the protein CASNYGTHTTNEKLFF. The J gene is TRBJ1-4, the V gene TRBV6-5; possibly TRBD1 for D (6 bases). From germline, CDR1 is MNHEY and CDR2 SVGAGI. The CDR3 spans 16 residues.

V and J are TRBV9 and TRBJ1-1; D gene ambiguous. The germline V and J ends were trimmed by 0 bases and 3 bases, with 21 bases remaining between them. The CDR3 consists of 18 residues. Germline V CDR1 and CDR2: SGDLS, YYNGEE. DNA of the CDR3: TGTGCCAGCAGCGTAGATGGCAGTAACCCCATGAGGGACACTGAAGCTTTCTTT. Residues: CASSVDGSNPMRDTEAFF. The variable domain in full, completed from reference TRBV9 and TRBJ1-1, reads DSGVTQTPKHLITATGQRVTLRCSPRSGDLSVYWYQQSLDQGLQFLIQYYNGEERAKGNILERFSAQQFPDLHSELNLSSLELGDSALYFCASSVDGSNPMRDTEAFFGQGTRLTVV.